The subject of this entry is one T cell receptor beta chain. The data were taken from a study of blood T cell repertoires in COVID-19. The assay was immunoSEQ multiplex PCR, and TCRdb's table has in-frame clones only and misses some. The data contain 150,000 or so clones, approximately 74% of them singletons. The V end was cut by 5 bases, the J end by 4 bases, with 24 bases between. This CDR3 is built from 18 residues. The germline V gene encodes CDR1 MNHEY and CDR2 SVGEGT. The chain links TRBV6-2 or TRBV6-3 to TRBJ2-1; D perhaps matches TRBD2 (7 bases). The TCR comes from an elderly woman with acute or convalescent COVID-19. Input material: peripheral blood. CDR3 bases: TGTGCCAGCAGTACGAGGGTCGGGGGGCGCCGCGGTTACAATGAGCAGTTCTTC. It is translated as CASSTRVGGRRGYNEQFF.